One sample yielded the 10 T cell receptor beta chains listed below, sequenced in a study of blood T cell repertoires in COVID-19. The protocol was immunoSEQ multiplex PCR, while the TCRdb copy is restricted to in-frame clones and leaves out a portion. Found here are 85,000 to 130,000 clones, 90% to 95% of them singletons; the top ten hold roughly 6%. Source material: peripheral blood. These receptors were taken from a human donor in a cohort sampled during active COVID-19.

The chain uses TRBV6-6 and TRBJ1-6, with 7 bases lining up with TRBD1. The CDR3 loop spans 13 amino acids. Per germline, CDR1 MNHNY and CDR2 SVGAGI (reference sequence). With 2 bases clipped from V and 11 bases from J, the junction kept 3 bases outside the gene matches. The CDR3 bases are TGTGCCAGCAGTTACGACAGGGTGCCACCCCTCCACTTT. It encodes CASSYDRVPPLHF.

The gene calls are TRBV28 and TRBJ1-1, with D possibly being TRBD1 (5 bases). The CDR3 has 12 amino acids. The V gene lost 2 bases and the J gene lost 8 bases, with 9 bases spanning the gap. Germline lookup yields CDR1 MDHEN and CDR2 SYDVKM. The CDR3 loop is CASSLKGAEAFF. The CDR3 region has the DNA TGTGCCAGCAGTTTAAAAGGGGCAGAAGCTTTCTTT.

The chain recombines TRBV7-3 with TRBJ1-2; D call uncertain. V dropped 0 bases and J dropped 6 bases, with 11 bases sitting between them. Germline CDR1 reads SGHTA; CDR2 reads FQGTGA. This CDR3 comprises 14 residues. Here the CDR3 DNA reads TGTGCCAGCAGCTTAACGGGGAGGGCAGATGGCTACACCTTC. Translated: CASSLTGRADGYTF.

The chain is built from TRBV13 and TRBJ2-1, with 8 bases lining up with TRBD1. V was pared by 3 bases and J by 7 bases, with 8 bases of the junction left unmatched. Per the germline V gene, CDR1 is PRHDT and CDR2 is FYEKMQ (reference sequence). This CDR3 is 15 amino acids long. The CDR3 loop reads CASSFRDRIPNEQFF. The CDR3 nucleotides read TGTGCCAGCAGCTTCCGGGACAGGATTCCAAATGAGCAGTTCTTC.

The chain recombines TRBV29-1 with TRBJ2-1; 10 bases are a match to TRBD2. Germline values: CDR1 SQVTM, CDR2 ANQGSEA. The V and J ends lost 5 bases and 1 base, in that order; junction bases with no gene match: 8. CDR3 size: 16 residues. CDR3 nucleotide sequence: TGCAGCGTTACCTCGTATAGCGGGGGGTCCTACAATGAGCAGTTCTTC. Encoded protein: CSVTSYSGGSYNEQFF.

The rearrangement joins TRBV9 to TRBJ2-1; D is unclear. The CDR3 sequence is 13 residues long. V was cut by 1 base and J by 8 bases, with 10 bases left in between. In germline, CDR1 is SGDLS, CDR2 YYNGEE. The CDR3 loop reads CASSVMGEDEQFF. CDR3 sequence (DNA): TGTGCCAGCAGCGTAATGGGTGAGGATGAGCAGTTCTTC.

The sample holds one count of this clone. V gene TRBV19 combines with J gene TRBJ2-1, with TRBD1 matching over 10 bases. V trimming: 4 bases; J trimming: 0 bases; junction bases outside the gene matches: 6. CDR1 is LNHDA, CDR2 SQIVND, per germline (reference sequence). This CDR3 is built from 17 residues. CDR3 region: CASSRGTGASSYNEQFF. The CDR3 DNA reads as TGTGCCAGTAGTAGGGGGACAGGGGCGAGCTCCTACAATGAGCAGTTCTTC.

V gene TRBV2 combines with J gene TRBJ1-4, with 9 bases lining up with TRBD1. Germline V lookup: CDR1 SNHLY, CDR2 FYNNEI. The J segment lost 12 bases and the V segment lost 6 bases, leaving 2 bases of the junction unmatched. The CDR3 has 11 residues. In nucleotides, the CDR3 is TGTGCCAGCAGGAGGACAGGGGAACTGTTTTTT. Protein: CASRRTGELFF.

This clone has a single count. The chain carries TRBV7-9 and TRBJ1-2; no firm D call. Germline CDR1 and CDR2: SEHNR and FQNEAQ (reference sequence). The CDR3 sequence is 13 residues long. The ends were cut back, 5 bases at V and 7 bases at J, with 14 bases in the middle. This CDR3 reads CASSAPRVGGYTF. The CDR3 region has the DNA TGTGCCAGCAGCGCCCCACGGGTGGGTGGCTACACCTTC.

The sample holds one count of this clone. V usage is TRBV5-4 and J usage is TRBJ2-1; tentatively, D is TRBD1 (6 bases). The CDR3 runs to 11 residues. Looked up from germline, CDR1 is SGHNT and CDR2 is YYREEE (reference sequence). Trimming shortened V by 4 bases and J by 10 bases, and 9 bases separated the two germline ends. Here the CDR3 reads CASSGGGEQFF. The DNA for the CDR3 is TGTGCCAGCAGCGGGGGCGGAGAGCAGTTCTTC.